One and the same sample provided the 11 T cell receptor beta chains below, sequenced in a study of cytomegalovirus exposure and HLA in healthy donors. The PCR had 60 Vbeta and 13 Jbeta primers. Clones were sequenced by immunoSEQ multiplex PCR, and TCRdb holds only the in-frame ones, with some missing. The sample records 85,000 to 120,000 clones, about 70% being singletons. The source material was PBMCs. These receptors originate from a woman aged 50 to 60 in good health and CMV-seropositive.

The J gene is TRBJ2-1, the V gene TRBV6-5, with D perhaps TRBD2 (5 bases). Trimming took 9 bases from V and 4 from J, leaving 19 bases between them. Germline lookup yields CDR1 MNHEY and CDR2 SVGAGI. The CDR3 extends over 15 amino acids. The CDR3 coding sequence is TGTGCCAGTAACGTATATCCGGGAAATTACAATGAGCAGTTCTTC. Amino acids: CASNVYPGNYNEQFF.

This clone showed up just a few times. The rearrangement links TRBV7-6 to TRBJ1-6; D gene uncertain. The CDR3 runs 16 residues. V dropped 5 bases and J dropped 5 bases, with 16 bases sitting between them. CDR1 is SGHVS and CDR2 is FNYEAQ in the germline V gene. The CDR3 bases are TGTGCCAGCAGCCACGCCTCGGCGGAAAATAATTCACCCCTCCACTTT. Translation: CASSHASAENNSPLHF.

This clone was recorded a few times. The chain combines TRBV10-3 with TRBJ2-2; weak D call: TRBD2 (5 bases). The CDR3 has 13 residues. V was pared by 6 bases and J by 4 bases, with 9 bases between. The V gene's germline CDR1 is ENHRY and CDR2 SYGVKD. Written as DNA, the CDR3 is TGTGCCATCAGCCTCGGAGGCACCGGGGAGCTGTTTTTT. The encoded protein is CAISLGGTGELFF.

The chain uses TRBV11-2 and TRBJ1-5; TRBD1 agrees at 7 bases. The CDR3 totals 13 residues. Germline V gene data show CDR1 as SGHAT and CDR2 as FQNNGV. Unmatched junction bases numbered 8, after V lost 6 bases and J lost 9 bases. CDR3 sequence (DNA): TGTGCCAGCAGTTGGGACAGCCTCTCGCCCCAGCATTTT. This translates into CASSWDSLSPQHF.

CDR3 DNA sequence: TGTGCCAGCAGCGTAGAGGGGGCAACGTACGAGCAGTACTTC. This gives the protein CASSVEGATYEQYF. The rearrangement uses TRBV9 and TRBJ2-7; 7 positions match TRBD1. J gave up 4 bases and V 0 bases, and 4 bases lay outside the gene matches. Germline-derived CDR1 and CDR2 are SGDLS and YYNGEE. CDR3 size: 14 residues.

This sequence joins TRBV6-4 and TRBJ2-2, with TRBD1 matching over 10 bases. CDR1 and CDR2 (germline): MRHNA, SNTAGT. The CDR3 runs to 13 residues. V was clipped by 8 bases and J by 4 bases; unmatched bases: 1. In nucleotides, the CDR3 is TGTGCCAGCGGGACAGGGGCCACCGGGGAGCTGTTTTTT. Residues: CASGTGATGELFF.

The chain uses TRBV9 and TRBJ1-2, with D possibly TRBD1 on 5 matching bases. This CDR3 is 13 amino acids long. The V and J ends lost 4 bases and 1 base respectively, with 8 bases between them. Germline V lookup: CDR1 SGDLS, CDR2 YYNGEE. Here the CDR3 DNA reads TGTGCCAGCAGCCTCCAGGGTAACTATGGCTACACCTTC. Its protein product is CASSLQGNYGYTF.

The V call is TRBV7-2, the J call TRBJ2-5, with 7 bases lining up with TRBD1. The tail of the sequence fits TRBJ2-7 better, so the J call may be wrong. The CDR3 is 14 residues long. Germline CDR1 and CDR2: SGHTA and FQGNSA. The CDR3 coding sequence is TGTGCCAGCAGCTTCGGACAGGTGACCTACGAGCAGTACTTC. This encodes CASSFGQVTYEQYF.

This clone was observed a few times. This clone may be a read error of a much larger clone one base away. Other DNA sequences from this sample encode an identical CDR3 as well. J is TRBJ1-5 and V is TRBV7-2, with D possibly TRBD1 on 6 matching bases. This CDR3 has 16 residues. The germline V gene encodes CDR1 SGHTA and CDR2 FQGNSA. The CDR3 loop reads CASSLELGARNQPQHF. CDR3 DNA sequence: TGTGCCAGCAGCTTAGAGTTGGGGGCGCGGAATCAGCCCCAGCACTTT. The full variable domain, with the rest looked up from reference TRBV7-2 and TRBJ1-5, is GAGVSQSPSNKVTEKGKDVELRCDPISGHTALYWYRQSLGQGLEFLIYFQGNSAPDKSGLPSDRFSAERTGGSVSTLTIQRTQQEDSAVYLCASSLELGARNQPQHFGDGTRLSIL.

This chain links TRBV9 with TRBJ1-2; D call uncertain. Germline CDR1 SGDLS, CDR2 YYNGEE. V dropped 0 bases and J dropped 3 bases, with 9 bases sitting between them. There are 14 residues in the CDR3. The CDR3 DNA follows: TGTGCCAGCAGCGTAGAGCCGCAGGACTATGGCTACACCTTC. Its protein is CASSVEPQDYGYTF.

This clone appeared a few times. The chain recombines TRBV11-2 with TRBJ1-5, with D possibly matching TRBD1 (5 bases). Germline-derived CDR1 and CDR2 are SGHAT and FQNNGV. The ends were cut back, 1 base at V and 4 bases at J, with 11 bases in the middle. The CDR3 length is 15 residues. The DNA of the CDR3 is TGTGCCAGCAGCTTAGGGGGACGGGGGAATCAGCCCCAGCATTTT. This gives the protein CASSLGGRGNQPQHF.